This entry lists 8 T cell receptor beta chains sequenced from one sample in a study of T cells in Graves' hyperthyroidism and ophthalmopathy. Template material for amplifying TCR beta CDR3 regions consisted of RNA transcripts. The HTBI primer set served for first-round RT-PCR of the TCR CDR3. From the multiplex PCR reads, TCRdb called clonotypes with MiXCR, one entry per CDR3 protein. The table shows hundreds of thousands of distinct CDR3 sequences, with under 45% occurring only once. Sequencing was carried out using blood. All receptors derive from a woman aged 40-49 years with Graves' hyperthyroidism.

The chain carries TRBV19 and TRBJ1-2; 9 bases fit TRBD1. CDR1 is LNHDA and CDR2 is SQIVND in the germline V gene (reference sequence). J lost 4 bases, V lost 3 bases, and 3 bases had no gene match. The CDR3 is made up of 14 amino acids. The CDR3 loop reads CASSIDRGGYGYTF. The CDR3 nucleotides read TGTGCCAGTAGTATCGACAGGGGGGGCTATGGCTACACCTTC. Drawing the rest from reference TRBV19 and TRBJ1-2, the complete variable domain is DGGITQSPKYLFRKEGQNVTLSCEQNLNHDAMYWYRQDPGQGLRLIYYSQIVNDFQKGDIAEGYSVSREKKESFPLTVTSAQKNPTAFYLCASSIDRGGYGYTFGSGTRLTVV.

There are a few counts of this clonotype. A clone one base away is much larger, so this may be a read error. The genes are TRBV6-5 and TRBJ2-5, with a possible D match to TRBD2 (6 bases). V was pared by 2 bases and J by 5 bases, with 15 bases between. The CDR3 length is 15 residues. Germline-derived CDR1 and CDR2 are MNHEY and SVGAGI. The DNA of the CDR3 is TGTGCCAGCAGTTACCAGCGGGCTTCGATGGAGACCCAGTACTTC. Amino acids: CASSYQRASMETQYF.

This clonotype was counted between two and nine times. Being one base from a much bigger clone, this may be a read error. The chain has TRBV2 and TRBJ1-6, with D uncertain. The CDR3 totals 14 residues. Trimming removed 6 bases at V and 7 bases at J, with 13 bases between. Germline CDR1 is SNHLY and CDR2 is FYNNEI. CDR3 sequence reads: CASSLLGGNSPLHF. The CDR3 DNA reads as TGTGCCAGCAGCTTACTCGGCGGCAATTCACCCCTCCACTTT. The full variable domain, its missing parts supplied by reference TRBV2 and TRBJ1-6, is EPEVTQTPSHQVTQMGQEVILRCVPISNHLYFYWYRQILGQKVEFLVSFYNNEISEKSEIFDDQFSVERPDGSNFTLKIRSTKLEDSAMYFCASSLLGGNSPLHFGNGTRLTVT.

This clonotype was found many times. The chain has TRBV2 and TRBJ1-4; possibly TRBD1 for D (5 bases). With 6 bases removed from V and 0 bases from J, the gap between germline ends came to 11 bases. This CDR3 comprises 15 residues. CDR1 SNHLY and CDR2 FYNNEI come from the germline V gene. CDR3 amino acids: CASRGPSATNEKLFF. CDR3 coding DNA: TGTGCCAGCAGGGGACCGTCTGCAACTAATGAAAAACTGTTTTTT. The full variable domain, its missing parts supplied by reference TRBV2 and TRBJ1-4, is EPEVTQTPSHQVTQMGQEVILRCVPISNHLYFYWYRQILGQKVEFLVSFYNNEISEKSEIFDDQFSVERPDGSNFTLKIRSTKLEDSAMYFCASRGPSATNEKLFFGSGTQLSVL.

This clonotype has a handful of counts. The V gene is TRBV20-1, the J gene TRBJ1-1; perhaps TRBD1 as D (6 bases). The CDR3 is 13 amino acids. Germline V gives CDR1 DFQATT, CDR2 SNEGSKA (reference sequence). Trimming left V 6 bases short and J 0 bases short, with 11 bases between. The CDR3 DNA is TGCAGTGCCTTTGGACAGTTGAACACTGAAGCTTTCTTT. Residues: CSAFGQLNTEAFF.

This sequence joins TRBV7-8 and TRBJ2-1, with D unresolved. V was clipped by 1 base and J by 10 bases, with 5 bases between them. Germline V gene data show CDR1 as SGHVS and CDR2 as FQNEAQ. This CDR3 is built from 11 residues. CDR3 residues: CASSLVQEQFF. The CDR3 DNA sequence: TGTGCCAGCAGCTTAGTACAAGAGCAGTTCTTC.

The V gene is TRBV12-3 or TRBV12-4, the J gene TRBJ1-5, with unresolved D. V was pared by 5 bases and J by 5 bases, with 16 bases between. The CDR3 extends over 15 amino acids. DNA for the CDR3: TGTGCCAGCAGTCCGCGGAAGGCCCGCGATCAGCCCCAGCATTTT. Amino acids: CASSPRKARDQPQHF.

The table lists this clonotype with a few counts. V is TRBV7-9 and J is TRBJ1-1; 7 bases line up with TRBD1. The V gene end was trimmed by 5 bases and the J gene end by 5 bases; junction bases not matched to a gene: 8. The CDR3 is made up of 14 amino acids. Germline values: CDR1 SEHNR, CDR2 FQNEAQ (reference sequence). The CDR3 bases are TGTGCCAGCAGCCTCAGACAGGGTAGGACTGAAGCTTTCTTT. Amino acid sequence: CASSLRQGRTEAFF.